This TCR beta chain comes out of a study of T-cell memory formation after mild COVID-19. Study information: TCR clusters were mostly donor specific.

This clonotype appeared a few times. Its matching antigen is unknown. V gave up 6 bases and J gave up 5 bases, with 14 bases separating them. The CDR3 has 14 amino acids. The germline gives CDR1 SNHLY, CDR2 FYNNEI. TCRdb re-called the 5' RACE reads with MiXCR, one entry per CDR3 protein. This table has hundreds of thousands of distinct CDR3 sequences, around 21% appearing once. Findings of the study overall: Researchers could not confirm that second-wave clones peaking on day 37 targeted SARS-CoV-2.

The sequenced sample was PBMCs or a T cell subset sorted from them (not recorded which). This TCR came from an adult woman who had mild COVID-19 (a few samples of this study predate the infection). Cell type and time point are not known. The V gene is TRBV2, the J gene TRBJ2-1, with unresolved D. As DNA, the CDR3 is TGTGCCAGCAGAGCCCCGTTCACCCACAATGAGCAGTTCTTC. Translation: CASRAPFTHNEQFF.